This T cell receptor (beta chain) was sequenced in a study of control samples from healthy donors and cancer patients. Assay used: immunoSEQ multiplex PCR; TCRdb lists only in-frame clones, some missing. The sample consists of over 85,000 clones, over 75% of them appearing once. Specimen: PBMCs. This receptor was obtained from a woman in her sixties with lung cancer.

The CDR3: CASSLGTVGQETQYF. The CDR3 DNA sequence: TGTGCCAGCAGCTTAGGGACAGTAGGACAAGAGACCCAGTACTTC. V is TRBV5-4 and J is TRBJ2-5, with 7 bases matching TRBD1. Germline trimming cut 2 bases from V and 2 bases from J; bases unmatched to any gene: 6. Germline CDR1 reads SGHNT; CDR2 reads YYREEE (reference sequence). This CDR3 spans 15 amino acids.